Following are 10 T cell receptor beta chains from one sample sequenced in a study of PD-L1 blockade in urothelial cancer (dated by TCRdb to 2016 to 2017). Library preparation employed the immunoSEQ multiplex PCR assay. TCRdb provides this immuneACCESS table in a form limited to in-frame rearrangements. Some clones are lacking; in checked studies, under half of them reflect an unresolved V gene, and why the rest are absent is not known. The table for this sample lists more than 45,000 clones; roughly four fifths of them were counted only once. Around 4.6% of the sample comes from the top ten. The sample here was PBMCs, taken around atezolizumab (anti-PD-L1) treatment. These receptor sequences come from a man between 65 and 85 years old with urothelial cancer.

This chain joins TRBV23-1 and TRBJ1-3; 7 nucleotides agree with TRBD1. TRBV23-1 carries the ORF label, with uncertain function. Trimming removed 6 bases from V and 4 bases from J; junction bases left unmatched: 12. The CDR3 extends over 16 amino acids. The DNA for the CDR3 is TGCGCCAGCAGCCCCCTTCCAACAGGGGAAGGAAACACCATATATTTT. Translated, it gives CASSPLPTGEGNTIYF.

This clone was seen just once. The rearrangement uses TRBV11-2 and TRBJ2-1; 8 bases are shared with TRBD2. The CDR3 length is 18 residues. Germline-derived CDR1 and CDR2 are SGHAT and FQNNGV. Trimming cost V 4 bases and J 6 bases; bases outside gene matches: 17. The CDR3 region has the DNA TGTGCCAGCAGCTCATGGGGAGTAGCGGGAACCTCAATCAATGAGCAGTTCTTC. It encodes CASSSWGVAGTSINEQFF. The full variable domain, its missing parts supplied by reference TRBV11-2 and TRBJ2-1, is EAGVAQSPRYKIIEKRQSVAFWCNPISGHATLYWYQQILGQGPKLLIQFQNNGVVDDSQLPKDRFSAERLKGVDSTLKIQPAKLEDSAVYLCASSSWGVAGTSINEQFFGPGTRLTVL.

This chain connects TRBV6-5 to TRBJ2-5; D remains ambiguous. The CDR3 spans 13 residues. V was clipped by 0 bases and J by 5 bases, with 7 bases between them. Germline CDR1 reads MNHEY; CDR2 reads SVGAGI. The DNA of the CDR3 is TGTGCCAGCAGTTACTCGAGTTTGGAGACCCAGTACTTC. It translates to CASSYSSLETQYF.

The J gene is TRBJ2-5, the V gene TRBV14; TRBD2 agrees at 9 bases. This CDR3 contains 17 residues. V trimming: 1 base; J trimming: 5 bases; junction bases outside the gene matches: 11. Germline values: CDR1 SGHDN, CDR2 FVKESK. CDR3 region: CASSQVSAAGGGETQYF. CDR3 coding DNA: TGTGCCAGCAGCCAAGTATCTGCAGCGGGAGGCGGGGAGACCCAGTACTTC.

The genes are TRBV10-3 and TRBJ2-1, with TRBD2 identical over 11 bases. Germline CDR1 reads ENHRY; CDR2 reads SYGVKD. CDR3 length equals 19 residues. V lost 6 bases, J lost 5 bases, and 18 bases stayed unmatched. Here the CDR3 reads CAIRVDSGRVEGGDNEQFF. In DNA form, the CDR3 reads TGTGCCATCAGGGTGGATAGCGGGAGGGTCGAGGGTGGGGACAATGAGCAGTTCTTC.

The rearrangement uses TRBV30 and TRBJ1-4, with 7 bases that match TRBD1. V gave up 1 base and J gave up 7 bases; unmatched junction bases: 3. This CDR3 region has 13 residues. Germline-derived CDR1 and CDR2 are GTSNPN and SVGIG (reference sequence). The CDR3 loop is CAWSEGATEKLFF. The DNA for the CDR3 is TGTGCCTGGAGTGAGGGGGCCACTGAAAAACTGTTTTTT. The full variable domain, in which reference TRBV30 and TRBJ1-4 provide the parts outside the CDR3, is SQTIHQWPATLVQPVGSPLSLECTVEGTSNPNLYWYRQAAGRGLQLLFYSVGIGQISSEVPQNLSASRPQDRQFILSSKKLLLSDSGFYLCAWSEGATEKLFFGSGTQLSVL.

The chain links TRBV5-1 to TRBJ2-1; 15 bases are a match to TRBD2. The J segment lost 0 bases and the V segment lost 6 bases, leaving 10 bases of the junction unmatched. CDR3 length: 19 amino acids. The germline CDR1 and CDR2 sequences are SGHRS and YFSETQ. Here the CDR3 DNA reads TGCGCCAGCAAACCAATGGGACTAGCGGGGGGAAGCTCCTACAATGAGCAGTTCTTC. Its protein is CASKPMGLAGGSSYNEQFF.

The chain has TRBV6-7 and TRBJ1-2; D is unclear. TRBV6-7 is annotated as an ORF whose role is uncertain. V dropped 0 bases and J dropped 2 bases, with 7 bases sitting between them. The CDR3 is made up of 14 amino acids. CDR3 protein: CASSYSAGNYGYTF. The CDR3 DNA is TGTGCCAGCAGTTACTCAGCGGGAAACTATGGCTACACCTTC.

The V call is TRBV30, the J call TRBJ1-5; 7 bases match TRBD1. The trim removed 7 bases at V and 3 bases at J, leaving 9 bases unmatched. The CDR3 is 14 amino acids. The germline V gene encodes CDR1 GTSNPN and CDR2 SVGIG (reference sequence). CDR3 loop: CAYSTGLDNQPQHF. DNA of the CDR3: TGTGCCTACTCGACAGGGTTGGACAATCAGCCCCAGCATTTT.

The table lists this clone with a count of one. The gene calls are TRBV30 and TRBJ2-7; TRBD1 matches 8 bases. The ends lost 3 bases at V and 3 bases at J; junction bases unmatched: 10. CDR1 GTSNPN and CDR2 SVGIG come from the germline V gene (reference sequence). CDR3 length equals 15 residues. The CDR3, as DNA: TGTGCCTGGAGCGCAGGACAGGGAATCGACTACGAGCAGTACTTC. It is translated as CAWSAGQGIDYEQYF.